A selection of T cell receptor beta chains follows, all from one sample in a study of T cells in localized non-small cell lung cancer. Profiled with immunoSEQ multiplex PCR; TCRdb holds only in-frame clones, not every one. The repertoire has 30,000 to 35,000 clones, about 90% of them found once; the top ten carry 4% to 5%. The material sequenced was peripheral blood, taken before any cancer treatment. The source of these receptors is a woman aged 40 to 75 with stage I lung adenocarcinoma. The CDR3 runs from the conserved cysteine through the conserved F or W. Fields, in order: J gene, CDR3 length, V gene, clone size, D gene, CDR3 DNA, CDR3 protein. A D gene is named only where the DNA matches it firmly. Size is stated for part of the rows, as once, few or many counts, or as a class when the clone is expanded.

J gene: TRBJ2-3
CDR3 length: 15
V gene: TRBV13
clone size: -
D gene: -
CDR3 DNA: TGTGCCAGCAGCTTAGTGTCGGGGACCACAGATACGCAGTATTTT
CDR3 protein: CASSLVSGTTDTQYF

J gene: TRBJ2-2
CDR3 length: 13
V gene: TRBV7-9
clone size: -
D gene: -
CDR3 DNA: TGTGCCAGCATCGAGGGTGGCGCCGGGGAGCTGTTTTTT
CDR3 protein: CASIEGGAGELFF

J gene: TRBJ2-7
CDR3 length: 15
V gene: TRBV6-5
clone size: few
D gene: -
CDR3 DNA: TGTGCCAGCAGTTACCGTCAGGGGAACTCCCACGAGCAGTACTTC
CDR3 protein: CASSYRQGNSHEQYF

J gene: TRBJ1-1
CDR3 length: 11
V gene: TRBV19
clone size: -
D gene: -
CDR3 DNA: TGTGCCAGTAGTATTAGCTTTGAAGCTTTCTTT
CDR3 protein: CASSISFEAFF

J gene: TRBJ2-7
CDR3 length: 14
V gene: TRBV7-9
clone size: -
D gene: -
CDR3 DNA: TGTGCCAGCAGCTTAGATGGGGGGCCCTACGAGCAGTACTTC
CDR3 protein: CASSLDGGPYEQYF

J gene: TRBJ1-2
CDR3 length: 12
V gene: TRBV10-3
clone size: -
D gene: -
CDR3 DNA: TGTGCCATCAGTGATAATATCGGAGGCTACACCTTC
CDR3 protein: CAISDNIGGYTF

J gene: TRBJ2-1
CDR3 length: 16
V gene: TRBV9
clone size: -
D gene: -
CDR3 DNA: TGTGCCAGCAGCGCCGAGGGGCGGGTAGGGGACAATGAGCAGTTCTTC
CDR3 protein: CASSAEGRVGDNEQFF

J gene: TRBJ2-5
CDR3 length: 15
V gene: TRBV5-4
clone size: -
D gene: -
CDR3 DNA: TGTGCCAGCAGCTTGGCCATCGGTGGGGGTGAGACCCAGTACTTC
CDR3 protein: CASSLAIGGGETQYF

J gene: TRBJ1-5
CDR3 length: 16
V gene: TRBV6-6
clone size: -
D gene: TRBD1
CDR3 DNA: TGTGCCAGCAGTTACTCGGAGACAGGGGGCTTTCAGCCCCAGCATTTT
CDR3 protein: CASSYSETGGFQPQHF

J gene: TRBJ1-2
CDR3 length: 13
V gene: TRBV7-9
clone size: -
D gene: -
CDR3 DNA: TGTGCCAGCAGCACCGCCGGGACAAATGGCTACACCTTC
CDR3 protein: CASSTAGTNGYTF

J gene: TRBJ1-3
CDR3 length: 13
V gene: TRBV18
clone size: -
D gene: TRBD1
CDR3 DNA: TGTGCCAGCGCGGGGACAGGGGGAAACACCATATATTTT
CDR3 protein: CASAGTGGNTIYF

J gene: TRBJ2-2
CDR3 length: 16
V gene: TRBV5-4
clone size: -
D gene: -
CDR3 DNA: TGTGCCAGCAGCCCACCGCAGGGGTCGTGGACCGGGGAGCTGTTTTTT
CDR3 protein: CASSPPQGSWTGELFF

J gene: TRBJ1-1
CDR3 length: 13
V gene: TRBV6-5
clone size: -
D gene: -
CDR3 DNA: TGTGCCAGCAGGCCAGACAGAACCACTGAAGCTTTCTTT
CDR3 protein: CASRPDRTTEAFF

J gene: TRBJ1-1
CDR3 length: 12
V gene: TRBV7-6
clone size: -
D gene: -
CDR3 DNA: TGTGCCAGCCGGAACAGGAACACTGAAGCTTTCTTT
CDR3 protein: CASRNRNTEAFF

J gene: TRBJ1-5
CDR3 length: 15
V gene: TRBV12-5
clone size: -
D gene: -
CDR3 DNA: TGTGCTAGTGGCTATTCAGGGGCAATGGATCAGCCCCAGCATTTT
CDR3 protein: CASGYSGAMDQPQHF

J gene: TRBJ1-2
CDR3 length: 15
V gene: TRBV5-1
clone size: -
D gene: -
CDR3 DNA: TGCGCCAGCAGCTTGGAATGGGACATGAGCTATGGCTACACCTTC
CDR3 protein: CASSLEWDMSYGYTF

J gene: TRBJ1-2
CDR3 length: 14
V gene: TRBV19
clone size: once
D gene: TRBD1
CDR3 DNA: TGTGCCAGTAGTACAGACAGGGTTGCGGTTGGCTACACCTTC
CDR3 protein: CASSTDRVAVGYTF

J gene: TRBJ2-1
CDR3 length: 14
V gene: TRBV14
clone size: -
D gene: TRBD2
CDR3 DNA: TGTGCCAGCAGCCCCCGGGACTACTACAATGAGCAGTTCTTC
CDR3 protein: CASSPRDYYNEQFF

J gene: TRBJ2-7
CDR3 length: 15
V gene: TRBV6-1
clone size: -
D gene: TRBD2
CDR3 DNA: TGTGCCGGCAACTTGAGCGGGGGCTCGTCCTACGAGCAGTACTTC
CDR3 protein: CAGNLSGGSSYEQYF

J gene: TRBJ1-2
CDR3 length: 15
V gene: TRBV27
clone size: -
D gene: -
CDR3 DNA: TGTGCCAGCAGTCTAGAGAGGAATGCTAACTATGGCTACACCTTC
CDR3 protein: CASSLERNANYGYTF